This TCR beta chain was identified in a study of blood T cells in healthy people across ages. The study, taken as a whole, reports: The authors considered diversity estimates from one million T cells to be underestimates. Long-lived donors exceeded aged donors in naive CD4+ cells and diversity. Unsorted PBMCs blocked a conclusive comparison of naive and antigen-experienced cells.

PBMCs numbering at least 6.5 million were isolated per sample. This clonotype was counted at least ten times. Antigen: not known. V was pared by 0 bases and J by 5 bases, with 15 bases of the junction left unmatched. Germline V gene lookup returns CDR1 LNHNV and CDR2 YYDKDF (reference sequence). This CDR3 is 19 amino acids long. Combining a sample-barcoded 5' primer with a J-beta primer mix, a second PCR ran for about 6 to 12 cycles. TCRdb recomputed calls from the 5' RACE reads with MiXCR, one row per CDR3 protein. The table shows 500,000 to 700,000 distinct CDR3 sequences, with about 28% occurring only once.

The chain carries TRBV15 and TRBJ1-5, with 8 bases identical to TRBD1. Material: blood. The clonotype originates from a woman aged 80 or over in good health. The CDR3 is CATSRDYPNSGGGDQPQHF. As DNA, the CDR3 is TGTGCCACCAGCAGAGATTACCCCAACTCAGGGGGCGGCGATCAGCCCCAGCATTTT.